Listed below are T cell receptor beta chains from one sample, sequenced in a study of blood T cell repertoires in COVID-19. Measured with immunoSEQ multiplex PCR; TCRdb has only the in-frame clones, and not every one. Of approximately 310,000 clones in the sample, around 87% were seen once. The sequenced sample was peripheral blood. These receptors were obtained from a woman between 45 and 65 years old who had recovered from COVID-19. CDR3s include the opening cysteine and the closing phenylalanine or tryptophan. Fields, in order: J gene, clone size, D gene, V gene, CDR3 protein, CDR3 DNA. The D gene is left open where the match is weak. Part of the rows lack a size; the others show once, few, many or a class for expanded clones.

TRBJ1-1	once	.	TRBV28	CASSFTGITEAFF	TGTGCCAGCAGTTTTACAGGGATCACTGAAGCTTTCTTT
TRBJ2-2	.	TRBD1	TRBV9	CASSVSGQAKEGELFF	TGTGCCAGCAGCGTTTCGGGACAGGCGAAGGAAGGGGAGCTGTTTTTT
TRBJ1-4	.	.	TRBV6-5	CASSRTATNEKLFF	TGTGCCAGCAGCCGGACAGCAACTAATGAAAAACTGTTTTTT
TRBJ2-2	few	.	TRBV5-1	CASSLSGSGRTGELFF	TGCGCCAGCAGCTTGAGCGGATCAGGAAGGACCGGGGAGCTGTTTTTT
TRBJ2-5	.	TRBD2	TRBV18	CASSPGLAGAETQYF	TGTGCCAGCTCACCCGGACTAGCGGGAGCAGAGACCCAGTACTTC
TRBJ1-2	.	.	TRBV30	CAWSVGGHGYTF	TGTGCCTGGAGTGTCGGCGGGCACGGCTACACCTTC
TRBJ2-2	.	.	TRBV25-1	CASSAKIGAQLNTGELFF	TGTGCCAGCAGTGCGAAGATTGGGGCCCAACTCAACACCGGGGAGCTGTTTTTT
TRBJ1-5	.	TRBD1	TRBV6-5	CASSPGGDQPQHF	TGTGCCAGCAGCCCAGGGGGAGATCAGCCCCAGCATTTT
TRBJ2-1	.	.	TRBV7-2	CASSLKLGSDEQFF	TGTGCCAGCAGCTTAAAGTTGGGTAGCGATGAGCAGTTCTTC
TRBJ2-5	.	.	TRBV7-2	CASLALGETQYF	TGTGCCAGCCTAGCCTTAGGGGAGACCCAGTACTTC
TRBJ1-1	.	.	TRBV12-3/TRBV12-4	CASSREGTEAFF	TGTGCCAGCAGCCGGGAGGGGACTGAAGCTTTCTTT
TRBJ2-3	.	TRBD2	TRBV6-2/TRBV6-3	CASSRTSGRDTQYF	TGTGCCAGCAGCCGGACTAGCGGGAGAGATACGCAGTATTTT
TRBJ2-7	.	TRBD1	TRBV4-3	CASSQTGTGDYEQYF	TGCGCCAGCAGCCAAACCGGGACAGGGGACTACGAGCAGTACTTC
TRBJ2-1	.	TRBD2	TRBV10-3	CAISESAGGSYNEQFF	TGTGCCATCAGTGAGTCTGCGGGAGGCTCCTACAATGAGCAGTTCTTC
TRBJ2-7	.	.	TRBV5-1	CASSLGSRYEQYF	TGCGCCAGCAGCTTGGGTTCCAGGTACGAGCAGTACTTC
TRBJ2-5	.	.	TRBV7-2	CASSFTGLETQYF	TGTGCCAGCAGCTTTACAGGGCTGGAGACCCAGTACTTC
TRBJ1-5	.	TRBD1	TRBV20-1	CSASGTGPQHF	TGCAGTGCTAGTGGGACAGGGCCCCAGCATTTT
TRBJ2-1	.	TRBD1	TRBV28	CASSLGQGAHEQFF	TGTGCCAGCAGTCTGGGACAGGGGGCTCATGAGCAGTTCTTC
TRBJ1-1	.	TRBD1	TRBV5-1	CASSKAGQGTEAFF	TGCGCCAGCAGCAAAGCGGGACAGGGGACTGAAGCTTTCTTT
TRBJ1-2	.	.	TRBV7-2	CASSSRDRDGYTF	TGTGCCAGCAGCTCCCGTGACAGAGATGGCTACACCTTC
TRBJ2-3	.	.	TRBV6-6	CASSPGGRGTDTQYF	TGTGCCAGCAGTCCTGGGGGCCGCGGCACAGATACGCAGTATTTT
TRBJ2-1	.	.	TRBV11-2	CASSLGGSNFGNEQFF	TGTGCCAGCAGCTTAGGAGGGAGTAATTTCGGGAATGAGCAGTTCTTC
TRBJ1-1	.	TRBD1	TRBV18	CASSPQTGGETEAFF	TGTGCCAGCTCACCACAGACAGGGGGGGAGACTGAAGCTTTCTTT
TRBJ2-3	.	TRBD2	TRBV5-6	CASSIRLAGEADTQYF	TGTGCCAGCAGCATACGACTAGCGGGAGAGGCAGATACGCAGTATTTT
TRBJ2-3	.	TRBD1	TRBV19	CASRIYGTGPSTSTDTQYF	TGTGCCAGTAGGATATACGGGACAGGACCAAGCACTAGCACAGATACGCAGTATTTT
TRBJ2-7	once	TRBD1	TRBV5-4	CASTPDRGSSEQYF	TGTGCCAGCACCCCGGACAGGGGATCCTCCGAGCAGTACTTC
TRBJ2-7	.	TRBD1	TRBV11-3	CASSPADIQGQGSAYEQYF	TGTGCCAGCAGCCCCGCTGACATACAGGGACAGGGAAGTGCCTACGAGCAGTACTTC
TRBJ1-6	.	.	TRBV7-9	CASSKGLLSPLHF	TGTGCCAGCAGCAAAGGACTGTTGTCACCCCTCCACTTT
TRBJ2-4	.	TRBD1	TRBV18	CASSPGQGLGIQYF	TGTGCCAGCTCACCCGGACAGGGTTTAGGTATTCAGTACTTC
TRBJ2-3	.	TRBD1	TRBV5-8	CASTRRGQGPDTQYF	TGTGCCAGCACCCGGCGGGGACAGGGCCCAGATACGCAGTATTTT
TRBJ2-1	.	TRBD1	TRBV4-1	CASSPRGTGGREQFF	TGCGCCAGCAGCCCGCGTGGGACAGGGGGACGCGAGCAGTTCTTC
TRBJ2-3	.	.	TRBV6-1	CASSEEGWSGVTDTQYF	TGTGCCAGCAGTGAAGAGGGGTGGTCGGGGGTCACAGATACGCAGTATTTT
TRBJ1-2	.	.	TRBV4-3	CASSLAGVRGYTF	TGCGCCAGCAGCCTTGCGGGGGTGCGGGGCTACACCTTC
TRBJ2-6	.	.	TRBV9	CASSPMSGWGANVLTF	TGTGCCAGCAGTCCCATGTCTGGCTGGGGGGCCAACGTCCTGACTTTC
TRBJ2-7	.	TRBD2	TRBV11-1	CASRDRTSGSYEQYF	TGTGCCAGCAGGGACAGGACTAGCGGGAGTTACGAGCAGTACTTC
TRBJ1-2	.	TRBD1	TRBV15	CATSRDRRYGYTF	TGTGCCACCAGCAGGGACAGGCGCTATGGCTACACCTTC
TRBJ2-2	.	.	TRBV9	CASSVNTRNTGELFF	TGTGCCAGCAGCGTAAATACACGAAACACCGGGGAGCTGTTTTTT
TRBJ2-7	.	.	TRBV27	CASSLFSVRSGLTYEQYF	TGTGCCAGCAGTTTATTCAGTGTGAGATCAGGTTTGACCTACGAGCAGTACTTC
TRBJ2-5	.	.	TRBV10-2	CASSSGTLGGLGSETQYF	TGCGCCAGCAGCTCCGGGACTCTGGGGGGTTTAGGGTCAGAGACCCAGTACTTC
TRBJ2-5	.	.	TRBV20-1	CSARDLETQYF	TGCAGTGCTAGAGATCTTGAGACCCAGTACTTC
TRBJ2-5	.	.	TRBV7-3	CASSLWEEETQYF	TGTGCCAGCAGCTTATGGGAGGAAGAGACCCAGTACTTC
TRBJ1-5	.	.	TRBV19	CASSITLGGLYQPQHF	TGTGCCAGTAGTATAACTCTCGGGGGACTGTATCAGCCCCAGCATTTT
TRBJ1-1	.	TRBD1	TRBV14	CASSQGSDRGRENTEAFF	TGTGCCAGCAGCCAAGGCTCGGACAGGGGGCGCGAAAACACTGAAGCTTTCTTT
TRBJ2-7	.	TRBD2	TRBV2	CASSDGSASGGSSSYEQYF	TGTGCCAGCAGTGATGGGTCGGCTAGCGGGGGGTCCTCCTCCTACGAGCAGTACTTC
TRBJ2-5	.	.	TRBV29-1	CSVQARGETQYF	TGCAGCGTTCAGGCAAGGGGAGAGACCCAGTACTTC
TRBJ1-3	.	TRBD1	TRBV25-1	CASRRQGGSGNTIYF	TGTGCCAGCAGACGACAGGGTGGCTCTGGAAACACCATATATTTT
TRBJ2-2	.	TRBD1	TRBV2	CASKSRTGQIGELFF	TGTGCCAGCAAGTCCCGGACAGGGCAAATCGGGGAGCTGTTTTTT
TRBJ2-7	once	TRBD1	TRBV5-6	CASRKGQGLYEQYF	TGTGCCAGCAGAAAGGGACAGGGCCTCTACGAGCAGTACTTC
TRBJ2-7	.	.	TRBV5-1	CASSSGGTNYEQYF	TGCGCCAGCAGCTCTGGTGGGACAAACTACGAGCAGTACTTC